This T cell receptor beta chain was recorded in a study of T cell responses to AZD1222 COVID-19 vaccine. Deletions cut 2 bases from V and 8 bases from J, with 12 bases between. CDR1 and CDR2 from the germline V gene are MDHEN and SYDVKM. The CDR3 length is 14 residues. Regarding the study as a whole: Regions left unmutated in variants are reportedly the target of nearly half of spike-specific TCRs. Spike was spanned by vaccine-associated CD4 TCRs, with dominance at 160-218 and 743-854. The donor cohort was predominantly white British with a female majority, and clonal diversity may have been underestimated. With two AZD1222 doses given, Spike-specific TCR breadth and depth both rose.

Comments on this clone: The antigen is not known.

Some clones are missing from TCRdb's copy, which holds only in-frame ones; the method was immunoSEQ multiplex PCR. In the table there are approximately 120,000 clones, more than 80% of which are singletons. Sequenced here: peripheral blood, sampled on day 0 of AZD1222 vaccination. The chain uses TRBV28 and TRBJ1-4; no clear D gene. This sequence originates from an adult in good health. This chain's CDR3 is CASSLIITREKLFF. The CDR3 nucleotides are TGTGCCAGCAGTTTAATAATTACGCGGGAAAAACTGTTTTTT.